This T cell receptor (beta chain) stems from a study of blood T cells in healthy people across ages. General observations from the study: A greater number of naive CD4+ cells and higher diversity distinguished long-lived donors from aged donors.

Trimming pared 3 bases from V and 10 bases from J, leaving 19 bases between. There are 14 residues in the CDR3. Germline V gene data show CDR1 as DFQATT and CDR2 as SNEGSKA (reference sequence). Next came a second PCR, run for about 7 to 11 cycles, which used a sample-barcoded 5' primer along with a J-beta primer mix. TCRdb reanalysed the 5' RACE reads using MiXCR and keeps one entry per CDR3 protein. This table has around 800,000 distinct CDR3 sequences, 55% to 65% appearing once. The total RNA that was extracted per sample amounted to at least 5.5 micrograms. This clonotype was detected only once. Antigen: not known.

This receptor was taken from a man aged 25 to 40 in good health. The chain couples TRBV20-1 to TRBJ1-5; D is undetermined. What was sequenced was blood. The CDR3 nucleotides read TGCAGTGCTAGTCTCAATTTTAGGTCAAGCCCCCAGCATTTT. This gives the protein CSASLNFRSSPQHF.